The 23 T cell receptor beta chains below come from one sample, sequenced in a study of T cells after yellow fever vaccination. TCRdb re-called the 5' RACE reads through MiXCR, storing one row per CDR3 protein. The sample has 150,000 to 200,000 distinct CDR3 sequences, approximately 10% seen once; the top ten hold approximately 34%. Sequencing was performed on CD8+ T cells sorted from PBMCs, taken 15 days after the yellow fever booster vaccination. The receptors stem from a young man who received the YFV17D yellow fever vaccine.

This clonotype was observed a few times. This chain connects TRBV5-1 to TRBJ2-1, with D tentatively TRBD1 or TRBD2 (6 bases each). This CDR3 contains 15 residues. V was shortened by 0 bases and J by 9 bases, with 16 bases between the two germline ends. Germline-derived CDR1 and CDR2 are SGHRS and YFSETQ. The chain's CDR3 is CASSLGLGRGGEQFF. The CDR3 nucleotides read TGCGCCAGCAGCTTGGGCTTGGGCAGGGGAGGTGAGCAGTTCTTC. Full variable domain (rest looked up from reference TRBV5-1 and TRBJ2-1): KAGVTQTPRYLIKTRGQQVTLSCSPISGHRSVSWYQQTPGQGLQFLFEYFSETQRNKGNFPGRFSGRQFSNSRSEMNVSTLELGDSALYLCASSLGLGRGGEQFFGPGTRLTVL.

In its sample, this clonotype was seen many times. The DNA of the CDR3 is TGTGCCAGCAGTTCCCTCGGACAGGGAGCCAATTCACCCCTCCACTTT. Translating gives CASSSLGQGANSPLHF. J is TRBJ1-6 and V is TRBV5-6; 8 bases line up with TRBD1. CDR3 length: 16 amino acids. With 5 bases clipped from V and 7 bases from J, the junction kept 11 bases outside the gene matches. The germline V gene has CDR1 SGHDT and CDR2 YYEEEE.

The chain links TRBV4-3 to TRBJ1-1; 8 bases are shared with TRBD1. V lost 0 bases and J lost 7; bases outside the gene matches: 4. The germline V gene has CDR1 LGHNA and CDR2 YSLEER. The length of the CDR3 is 14 residues. CDR3 protein: CASSQDRTGREAFF. Written as DNA, the CDR3 is TGCGCCAGCAGCCAAGATAGGACAGGGCGTGAAGCTTTCTTT.

This clonotype appeared many times. This chain links TRBV10-3 with TRBJ2-3; a weak D match, TRBD2 (6 bases). The germline V gene encodes CDR1 ENHRY and CDR2 SYGVKD. CDR3 length: 14 amino acids. Between the trimmed V and J ends, which lost 7 bases and 2 bases, there was a span of 13 bases. Here the CDR3 reads CAIKHAGPTDTQYF. Here the CDR3 DNA reads TGTGCCATCAAGCACGCGGGGCCCACAGATACGCAGTATTTT.

CDR3 loop: CASVRTNYGYTF. CDR3 nucleotides: TGTGCCAGCGTGAGAACTAACTATGGCTACACCTTC. The V call is TRBV2, the J call TRBJ1-2; D unclear. CDR1 is SNHLY and CDR2 is FYNNEI in the germline V gene. This CDR3 spans 12 amino acids. V lost 8 bases and J 0 bases, leaving 7 bases between the germline ends.

This rearrangement joins TRBV29-1 to TRBJ2-7; 9 bases are a match to TRBD1. In germline, CDR1 is SQVTM, CDR2 ANQGSEA. The CDR3 is made up of 15 amino acids. The J segment lost 4 bases and the V segment lost 4 bases, leaving 11 bases of the junction unmatched. CDR3 sequence (DNA): TGCAGCGTTGTCGGGACAGGGTTCCAACCTTACGAGCAGTACTTC. Protein sequence: CSVVGTGFQPYEQYF.

The J gene is TRBJ2-1, the V gene TRBV12-3 or TRBV12-4; 9 bases map to TRBD1. This CDR3 contains 13 residues. Trimming at V came to 7 bases and at J to 8 bases, leaving 6 bases not matched to a gene. The CDR3 here is CASNRGREHEQFF. For the CDR3, the DNA is TGTGCCAGCAACAGGGGGCGCGAACATGAGCAGTTCTTC.

A few counts support this clonotype. The rearrangement joins TRBV5-5 to TRBJ2-2; 8 nucleotides align to TRBD1. The V and J ends lost 0 bases and 4 bases, in that order; junction bases with no gene match: 5. In germline, CDR1 is SGHKS, CDR2 YYEKEE (reference sequence). CDR3 length equals 16 residues. CDR3 sequence reads: CASSLGGQELTGELFF. The DNA of the CDR3 is TGTGCCAGCAGCTTGGGGGGACAGGAACTCACCGGGGAGCTGTTTTTT.

This chain links TRBV16 with TRBJ2-2, with a tentative D call TRBD1 (5 bases). V shed 3 bases and J shed 4 bases, with 12 bases lying between them. The germline V gene encodes CDR1 KGHSY and CDR2 FQNENV. This CDR3 is built from 15 residues. The CDR3 loop reads CASSQYRHRTGELFF. The CDR3 bases are TGTGCCAGCAGCCAGTACAGGCACCGCACCGGGGAGCTGTTTTTT.

The chain is built from TRBV28 and TRBJ2-1, with D possibly called TRBD1 or TRBD2 (5 bases each). The V gene's germline CDR1 is MDHEN and CDR2 SYDVKM. With 5 bases removed from V and 7 bases from J, the gap between germline ends came to 12 bases. CDR3 length equals 13 residues. CDR3 DNA sequence: TGTGCCAGCAGTCTCCCGGGGCAGAATGAGCAGTTCTTC. It is translated as CASSLPGQNEQFF. The variable domain in full, with the rest retrieved from reference TRBV28 and TRBJ2-1, is DVKVTQSSRYLVKRTGEKVFLECVQDMDHENMFWYRQDPGLGLRLIYFSYDVKMKEKGDIPEGYSVSREKKERFSLILESASTNQTSMYLCASSLPGQNEQFFGPGTRLTVL.

The V call is TRBV15, the J call TRBJ2-5; 8 positions agree with TRBD2. The V and J ends lost 5 bases and 4 bases, in that order; junction bases with no gene match: 9. Germline V gene sequence: CDR1 LNHNV, CDR2 YYDKDF (reference sequence). CDR3 length: 15 amino acids. This chain's CDR3 is CATSPRTSSIETQYF. The CDR3 coding sequence is TGTGCCACCAGCCCTAGGACTAGCTCCATAGAGACCCAGTACTTC.

This clonotype was observed once. The chain uses TRBV6-1 and TRBJ2-5; 9 nucleotides align to TRBD2. V trimming: 7 bases; J trimming: 5 bases; junction bases outside the gene matches: 14. Germline V lookup: CDR1 MNHNS, CDR2 SASEGT. This CDR3 has 16 amino acids. The CDR3 DNA reads as TGTGCCAGCATCCCCAGGCCGTTAGCGGGGGAGGAGACCCAGTACTTC. This sequence encodes CASIPRPLAGEETQYF.

This clonotype has just a few counts. CDR3 loop: CASSLDHPGATNEKLFF. Written as DNA, the CDR3 is TGTGCCAGCAGCTTAGATCACCCAGGGGCAACTAATGAAAAACTGTTTTTT. This chain joins TRBV7-2 and TRBJ1-4, with a tentative D call TRBD1 (6 bases). Per the germline V gene, CDR1 is SGHTA and CDR2 is FQGNSA. This CDR3 has 17 residues. V was clipped by 1 base and J by 0 bases, with 12 bases between them.

This chain links TRBV7-2 with TRBJ2-3, with D possibly being TRBD1 or TRBD2 (5 bases each). Trimming removed 2 bases from V and 4 bases from J, with 13 bases in between. The germline gives CDR1 SGHTA, CDR2 FQGNSA. This CDR3 is built from 15 residues. CDR3 DNA sequence: TGTGCCAGCAGCTTATCTGGGGGATCCGCAGATACGCAGTATTTT. This translates into CASSLSGGSADTQYF.

This clonotype was seen only a few times. The rearrangement links TRBV5-5 to TRBJ1-1, with D perhaps TRBD1 (5 bases). The CDR3 spans 14 residues. The germline gives CDR1 SGHKS, CDR2 YYEKEE (reference sequence). Between the trimmed V and J ends, which lost 0 bases and 5 bases, there was a span of 11 bases. The CDR3 protein is CASSLGAGSTEAFF. CDR3 DNA: TGTGCCAGCAGCTTGGGGGCAGGGTCAACTGAAGCTTTCTTT.

V usage is TRBV4-3 and J usage is TRBJ2-3; 7 nucleotides agree with TRBD2. The J segment lost 2 bases and the V segment lost 0 bases, leaving 11 bases of the junction unmatched. The length of the CDR3 is 18 residues. Germline V lookup: CDR1 LGHNA, CDR2 YSLEER. The CDR3 spells CASSQEVAAGSYTDTQYF. The CDR3, as DNA: TGCGCCAGCAGCCAAGAAGTGGCAGCGGGGTCATACACAGATACGCAGTATTTT.

Many counts were recorded for this clonotype. This chain uses TRBV12-3 or TRBV12-4 with TRBJ2-5, with D tentatively TRBD2 (6 bases). The CDR3 is made up of 15 amino acids. V lost 1 base and J 1 base, leaving 10 bases between the germline ends. CDR3 loop: CASSLGDGGQETQYF. CDR3 nucleotide sequence: TGTGCCAGCAGTTTAGGAGACGGGGGCCAAGAGACCCAGTACTTC.

This clonotype was observed many times. V is TRBV19 and J is TRBJ1-2; D is ambiguous. Germline V lookup: CDR1 LNHDA, CDR2 SQIVND (reference sequence). The V end lost 7 bases, the J end lost 2 bases, and 11 bases lay between the germline ends. This CDR3 has 13 amino acids. The CDR3, as DNA: TGTGCCAGTAAATCCTGGCAGAACTATGGCTACACCTTC. Its translation: CASKSWQNYGYTF.

This clonotype was picked up many times. V gene TRBV7-3 combines with J gene TRBJ2-7; 8 positions match TRBD1. CDR3 length: 15 residues. The junction had 12 bases not matched to a gene; V was cut back by 4 bases and J by 7 bases. Germline CDR1 and CDR2: SGHTA and FQGTGA. CDR3: CASSSGTGSQKEQYF. CDR3 sequence (DNA): TGTGCCAGCAGCTCCGGGACAGGCTCCCAGAAGGAGCAGTACTTC. The entire variable domain, with the rest obtained from reference TRBV7-3 and TRBJ2-7, is as follows: GAGVSQTPSNKVTEKGKYVELRCDPISGHTALYWYRQSLGQGPEFLIYFQGTGAADDSGLPNDRFFAVRPEGSVSTLKIQRTERGDSAVYLCASSSGTGSQKEQYFGPGTRLTVT.

This clonotype has only a few counts. V usage is TRBV20-1 and J usage is TRBJ2-3; D may match TRBD1 or TRBD2 (5 bases each). The V end lost 5 bases, the J end lost 3 bases, and 12 bases lay between the germline ends. This CDR3 spans 13 amino acids. Germline values: CDR1 DFQATT, CDR2 SNEGSKA (reference sequence). The CDR3 is CSAPEGMTDTQYF. As DNA, the CDR3 is TGCAGTGCTCCTGAGGGGATGACAGATACGCAGTATTTT.

The CDR3 spells CSARLPGLAGAHNEQFF. The CDR3 DNA sequence: TGCAGTGCTAGATTACCGGGACTAGCGGGGGCACACAATGAGCAGTTCTTC. The chain recombines TRBV20-1 with TRBJ2-1; TRBD2 agrees at 14 bases. With V trimmed by 2 bases and J by 5 bases, 8 bases remained unmatched. The CDR3 has 17 residues. Germline assignment: CDR1 DFQATT and CDR2 SNEGSKA (reference sequence).

This clonotype has more than one count but fewer than ten. This chain connects TRBV3-2 to TRBJ2-5. TRBV3-2 corresponds to a pseudogene. The CDR3 covers 13 residues. The CDR3 nucleotides read TGTGCCAGCAGCCACGAGACCCAAGAGACCCAGTACTTC. It specifies CASSHETQETQYF.

The chain links TRBV4-1 to TRBJ2-5; no definite D call. Deletions cut 1 base from V and 1 base from J, with 7 bases between. The CDR3 has 14 amino acids. Germline CDR1 MGHRA, CDR2 YSYEKL. CDR3: CASSQVGLQETQYF. The DNA of the CDR3 is TGCGCCAGCAGCCAAGTCGGCCTCCAAGAGACCCAGTACTTC.